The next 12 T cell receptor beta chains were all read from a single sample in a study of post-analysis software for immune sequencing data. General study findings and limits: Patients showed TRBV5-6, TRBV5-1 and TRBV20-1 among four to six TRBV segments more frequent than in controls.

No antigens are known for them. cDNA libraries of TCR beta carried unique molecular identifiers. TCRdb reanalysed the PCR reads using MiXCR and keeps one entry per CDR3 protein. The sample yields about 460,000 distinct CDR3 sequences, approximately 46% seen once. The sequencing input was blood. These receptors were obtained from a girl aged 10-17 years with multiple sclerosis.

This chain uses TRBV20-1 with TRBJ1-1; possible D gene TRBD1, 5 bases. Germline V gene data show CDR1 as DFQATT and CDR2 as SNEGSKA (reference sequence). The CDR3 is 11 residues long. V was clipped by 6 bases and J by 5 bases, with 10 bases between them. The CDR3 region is CSAPGGTEAFF. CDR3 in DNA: TGCAGTGCCCCGGGGGGAACTGAAGCTTTCTTT.

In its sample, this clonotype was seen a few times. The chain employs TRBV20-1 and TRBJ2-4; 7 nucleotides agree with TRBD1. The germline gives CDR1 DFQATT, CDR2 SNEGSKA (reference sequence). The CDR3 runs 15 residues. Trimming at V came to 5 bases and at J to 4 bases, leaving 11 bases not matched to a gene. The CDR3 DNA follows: TGCAGTGCTCGATCGGGACAGTCCCCTAAAAACATTCAGTACTTC. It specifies CSARSGQSPKNIQYF.

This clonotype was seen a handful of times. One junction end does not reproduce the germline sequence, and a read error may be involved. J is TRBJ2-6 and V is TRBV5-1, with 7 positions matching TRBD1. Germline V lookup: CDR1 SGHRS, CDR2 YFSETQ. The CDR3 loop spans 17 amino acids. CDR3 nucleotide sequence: TGCGCTAGCAGCTTGGAAAGGACAGGTTCTGGGGCCAACGTCCTGACTTTC. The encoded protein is CASSLERTGSGANVLTF.

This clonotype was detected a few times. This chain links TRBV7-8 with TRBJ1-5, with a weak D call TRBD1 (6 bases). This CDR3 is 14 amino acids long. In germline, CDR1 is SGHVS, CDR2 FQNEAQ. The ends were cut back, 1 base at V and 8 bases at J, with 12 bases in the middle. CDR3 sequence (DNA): TGTGCCAGCAGCTTAGTGTGGGGGGCTGAGCCCCAGCATTTT. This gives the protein CASSLVWGAEPQHF.

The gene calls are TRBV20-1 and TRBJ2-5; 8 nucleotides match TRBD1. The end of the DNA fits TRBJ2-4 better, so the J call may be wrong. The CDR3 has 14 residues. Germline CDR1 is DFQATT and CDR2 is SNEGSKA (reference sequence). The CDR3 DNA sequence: TGCAGTGCTTACAGGGGGGCGGCCAAAAACATTCAGTACTTC. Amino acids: CSAYRGAAKNIQYF.

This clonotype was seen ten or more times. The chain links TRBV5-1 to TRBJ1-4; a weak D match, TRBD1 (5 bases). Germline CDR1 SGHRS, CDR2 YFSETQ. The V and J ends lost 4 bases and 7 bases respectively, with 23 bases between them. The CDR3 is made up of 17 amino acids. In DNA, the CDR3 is TGCGCCAGCAGCAAAAACCAGGGATTCGGTAAAAGTGAAAAACTGTTTTTT. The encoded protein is CASSKNQGFGKSEKLFF.

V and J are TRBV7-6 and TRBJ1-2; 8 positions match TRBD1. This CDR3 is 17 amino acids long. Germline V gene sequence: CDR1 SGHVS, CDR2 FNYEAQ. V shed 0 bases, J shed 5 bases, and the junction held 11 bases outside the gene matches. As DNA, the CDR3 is TGTGCCAGCAGCTTAGCCCCAGGGGGCGCAGCCGTTTATGGCTACACCTTC. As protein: CASSLAPGGAAVYGYTF.

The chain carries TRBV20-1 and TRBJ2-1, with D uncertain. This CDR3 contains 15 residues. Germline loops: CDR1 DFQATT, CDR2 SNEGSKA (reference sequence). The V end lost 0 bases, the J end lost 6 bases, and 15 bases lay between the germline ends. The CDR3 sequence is CSAREASRNVNEQFF. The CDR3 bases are TGCAGTGCTAGAGAGGCTAGTCGAAATGTCAATGAGCAGTTCTTC.

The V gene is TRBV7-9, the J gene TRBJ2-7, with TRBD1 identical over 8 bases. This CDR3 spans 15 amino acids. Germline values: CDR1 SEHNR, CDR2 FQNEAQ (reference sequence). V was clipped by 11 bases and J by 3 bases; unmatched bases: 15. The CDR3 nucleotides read TGTGCCGTATCTTCTCTCAGGGACAGGTTCTACGAGCAGTACTTC. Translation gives CAVSSLRDRFYEQYF.

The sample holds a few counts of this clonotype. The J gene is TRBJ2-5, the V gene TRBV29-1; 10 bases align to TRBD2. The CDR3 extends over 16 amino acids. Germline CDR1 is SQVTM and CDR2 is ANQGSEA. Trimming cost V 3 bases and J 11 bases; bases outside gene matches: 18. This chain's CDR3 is CSVDSRLAGEPGEQYF. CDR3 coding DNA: TGCAGCGTTGATTCGCGGCTAGCGGGGGAACCCGGTGAGCAGTACTTC.

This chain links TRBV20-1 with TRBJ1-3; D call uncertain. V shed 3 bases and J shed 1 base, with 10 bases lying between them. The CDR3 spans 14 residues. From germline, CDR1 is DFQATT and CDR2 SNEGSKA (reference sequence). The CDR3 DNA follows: TGCAGTGCTAGTGACCGGGGATCTGGAAACACCATATATTTT. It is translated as CSASDRGSGNTIYF.

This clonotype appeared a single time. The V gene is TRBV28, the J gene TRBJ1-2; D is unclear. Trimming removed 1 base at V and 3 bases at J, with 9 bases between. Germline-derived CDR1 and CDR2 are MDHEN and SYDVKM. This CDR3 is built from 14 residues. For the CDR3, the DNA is TGTGCCAGCAGTTTATCAGGAGACTACTATGGCTACACCTTC. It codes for CASSLSGDYYGYTF.